This T cell receptor (beta chain) was documented in a study of T cells in Graves' hyperthyroidism and ophthalmopathy. Notes on the study in general: Blood samples included most of the expanded thyroid clonotypes exceeding 0.001. Model output signaled ophthalmopathy a median about seven months ahead of onset.

Amplified TCR beta CDR3 regions derived from RNA transcripts. HTBI primers were used for first-round RT-PCR of the TCR CDR3. TCRdb re-analysed the multiplex PCR reads in MiXCR, keeping a single row per CDR3 protein. There are hundreds of thousands of distinct CDR3 sequences in the sample; roughly 46% occur only once, and about 8.2% lies in the top ten. On this clonotype itself: Its antigen is unknown.

Aged 18 to 65, the patients had hyperthyroidism that was newly diagnosed and had lasted under 2 months. The sequenced material came from peripheral blood or thyroid tissue (not recorded which). This clonotype originated in a woman aged 18-35 years with Graves' hyperthyroidism.

The CDR3 nucleotides read TGCGCCAGCAGTTTACAGGGTTCTCCCCATCAGCCCCAGCATTTT. Protein product: CASSLQGSPHQPQHF. The rearrangement joins TRBV5-1 to TRBJ1-5; a weak D match, TRBD1 (6 bases). Germline CDR1 reads SGHRS; CDR2 reads YFSETQ. Trimming shortened V by 5 bases and J by 5 bases, and 17 bases separated the two germline ends. CDR3 length: 15 amino acids. The whole variable domain, remainder taken from reference TRBV5-1 and TRBJ1-5, is KAGVTQTPRYLIKTRGQQVTLSCSPISGHRSVSWYQQTPGQGLQFLFEYFSETQRNKGNFPGRFSGRQFSNSRSEMNVSTLELGDSALYLCASSLQGSPHQPQHFGDGTRLSIL.